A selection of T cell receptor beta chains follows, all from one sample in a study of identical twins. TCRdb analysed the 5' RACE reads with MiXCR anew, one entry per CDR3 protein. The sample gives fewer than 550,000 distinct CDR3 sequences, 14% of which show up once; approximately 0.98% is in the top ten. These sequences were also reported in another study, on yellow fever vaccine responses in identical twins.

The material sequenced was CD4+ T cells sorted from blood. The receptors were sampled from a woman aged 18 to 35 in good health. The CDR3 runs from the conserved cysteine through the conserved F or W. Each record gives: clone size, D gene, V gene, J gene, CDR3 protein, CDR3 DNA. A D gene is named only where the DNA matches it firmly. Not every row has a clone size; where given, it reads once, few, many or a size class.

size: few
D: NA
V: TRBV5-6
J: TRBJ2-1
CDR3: CASSSMVGGEKNNEQFF
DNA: TGTGCCAGCAGCTCAATGGTCGGAGGGGAAAAAAACAATGAGCAGTTCTTC

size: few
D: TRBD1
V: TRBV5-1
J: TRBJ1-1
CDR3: CASSLGTGGNEAFF
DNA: TGCGCCAGCAGCTTGGGGACAGGGGGGAATGAAGCTTTCTTT

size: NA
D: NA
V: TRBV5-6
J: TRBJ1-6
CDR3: CASSFQGNFASPLHF
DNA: TGTGCCAGCAGCTTTCAGGGAAATTTTGCTTCACCCCTCCACTTT

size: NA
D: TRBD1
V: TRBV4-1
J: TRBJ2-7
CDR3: CASSFRTGPYEQYF
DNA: TGCGCCAGCAGCTTTAGGACAGGGCCGTACGAGCAGTACTTC

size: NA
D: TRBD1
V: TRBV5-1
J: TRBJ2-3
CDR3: CASSLGSGQGFDTQYF
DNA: TGCGCCAGCAGCTTGGGATCGGGACAGGGATTTGATACGCAGTATTTT

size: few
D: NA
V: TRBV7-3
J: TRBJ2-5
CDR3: CASSIGPLETQYF
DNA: TGTGCCAGCAGCATAGGACCCCTGGAGACCCAGTACTTC

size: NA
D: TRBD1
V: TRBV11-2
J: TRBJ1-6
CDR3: CASSLRVTGQGDNSPLHF
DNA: TGTGCCAGCAGCTTAAGGGTGACGGGACAGGGAGATAATTCACCCCTCCACTTT

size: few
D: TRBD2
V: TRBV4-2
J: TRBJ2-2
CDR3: CASSQELAGVLLTGELFF
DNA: TGTGCCAGCAGCCAAGAACTAGCGGGAGTTTTACTGACCGGGGAGCTGTTTTTT

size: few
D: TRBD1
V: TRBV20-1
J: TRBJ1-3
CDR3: CSASDRANGNTIYF
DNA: TGCAGTGCTAGTGACAGGGCAAACGGAAACACCATATATTTT

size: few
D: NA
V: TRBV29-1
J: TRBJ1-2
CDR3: CSVMDYGYTF
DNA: TGCAGCGTTATGGACTATGGCTACACCTTC

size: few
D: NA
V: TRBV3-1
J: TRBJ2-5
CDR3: CASSQERLIQETQYF
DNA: TGTGCCAGCAGCCAAGAACGGTTGATCCAAGAGACCCAGTACTTC

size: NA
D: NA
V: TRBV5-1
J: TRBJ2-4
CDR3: CASSPELEQRRGNIQYF
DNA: TGCGCCAGCAGCCCGGAACTCGAGCAGCGTAGGGGAAACATTCAGTACTTC

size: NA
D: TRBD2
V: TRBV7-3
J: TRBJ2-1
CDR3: CASSFEAGGNNEQFF
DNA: TGTGCCAGCAGCTTTGAAGCGGGGGGGAACAATGAGCAGTTCTTC